These T cell receptor beta chains were read from a single sample in a study of PD-L1 blockade in urothelial cancer. Only in-frame clones appear in the TCRdb table, and some are missing; sequencing was by immunoSEQ multiplex PCR. The profile shows more than 55,000 clones, more than 80% of them singletons. The sequences come from PBMCs, collected around atezolizumab (anti-PD-L1) treatment. These TCRs come from a man between 65 and 79 years old with urothelial cancer. Both conserved end residues are part of each CDR3. Each record gives: V gene, D gene, clone size, J gene, CDR3 DNA, CDR3 protein. The D gene is left open where the match is weak. Size is omitted from some rows. Given values are once, few, many or a class for expanded clones.

>TRBV5-8|TRBD1|.|TRBJ1-5
TGTGCCAGCAGACCCTACAGGGGTGTGAGCAATCAGCCCCAGCATTTT
CASRPYRGVSNQPQHF
>TRBV27|.|few|TRBJ2-1
TGTGCCAGCAGTTTATCGTATTCCCTCGTTGAGCAGTTCTTC
CASSLSYSLVEQFF
>TRBV6-5|.|.|TRBJ1-4
TGTGCCAGCAGCCGAGCGGATGAAAAACTGTTTTTT
CASSRADEKLFF
>TRBV6-1|TRBD2|.|TRBJ2-7
TGTGCCAGCAGTGAAGGGACTAGCGGCTCCTACGAGCAGTACTTC
CASSEGTSGSYEQYF
>TRBV5-6|TRBD2|.|TRBJ2-1
TGTGCCAGCAGCTATAAGACTAGCGGCCGTCGGGGAGAGCAGTTCTTC
CASSYKTSGRRGEQFF
>TRBV2|TRBD2|.|TRBJ2-5
TGTGCCAGCACCCCTAGCGGGTTGCAAGAGACCCAGTACTTC
CASTPSGLQETQYF
>TRBV5-1|.|.|TRBJ1-5
TGCGCCAGCAGCATCGGACAGAATCAGCCCCAGCATTTT
CASSIGQNQPQHF
>TRBV30|.|.|TRBJ2-7
TGTGCCTGGGGAGCCTACAGGGTAAGCGAGCAGTACTTC
CAWGAYRVSEQYF
>TRBV5-6|TRBD2|.|TRBJ2-3
TGTGCCAGCAGCCCCAGGATAGCGGGGGCATGGACAGATACGCAGTATTTT
CASSPRIAGAWTDTQYF
>TRBV5-1|TRBD1|few|TRBJ2-5
TGCGCCAGCAGCTCTACCAAAGACAGGGTAATGGAGACCCAGTACTTC
CASSSTKDRVMETQYF
>TRBV11-3|TRBD1|.|TRBJ2-7
TGTGCCAGCAGCCCGGACAGGCCGAGCTACGAGCAGTACTTC
CASSPDRPSYEQYF
>TRBV5-6|TRBD2|.|TRBJ2-7
TGTGCCAGCAGCTTGCGGGGCGCGGGGGCCTACGAGCAGTACTTC
CASSLRGAGAYEQYF
>TRBV19|.|.|TRBJ2-5
TGTGCCAGTAGCACAGGGCGAGGGGAGACCCAGTACTTC
CASSTGRGETQYF
>TRBV15|.|.|TRBJ2-2
TGTGCCACCAGCAGAGATCGTAGTGCCGGGGAGCTGTTTTTT
CATSRDRSAGELFF
>TRBV11-2|TRBD2|.|TRBJ2-3
TGTGCCAGCAGCATTCCGGGGGGGAGGGGAGATACGCAGTATTTT
CASSIPGGRGDTQYF
>TRBV9|TRBD1|.|TRBJ2-7
TGTGCCAGCAGCGTAGCGACAGGGGGCGACGAGCAGTACTTC
CASSVATGGDEQYF
>TRBV7-2|TRBD1|few|TRBJ1-1
TGTGCCGGGGGACAGGGAAGGAACACTGAAGCTTTCTTT
CAGGQGRNTEAFF
>TRBV7-2|.|.|TRBJ1-3
TGTGCCAGCAGCCCCACGACATCGGGAAACACCATATATTTT
CASSPTTSGNTIYF
>TRBV10-3|TRBD2|.|TRBJ2-3
TGTGCCATCAGTGTAGCGGGAGAGGTGACAGATACGCAGTATTTT
CAISVAGEVTDTQYF
>TRBV7-2|TRBD2|.|TRBJ2-1
TGTGCCAGCAGCCCCATAGCGGGAGGGCCGAAGTTCTTC
CASSPIAGGPKFF
>TRBV5-4|.|few|TRBJ2-1
TGTGCCAGCAGCGGCGGGACCACCTCAGAGAATGAGCAGTTCTTC
CASSGGTTSENEQFF
>TRBV7-6|TRBD1|.|TRBJ2-5
TGTGCCAGCAGCTTGGGACAGGGGAGGTACCAAGAGACCCAGTACTTC
CASSLGQGRYQETQYF
>TRBV19|TRBD1|.|TRBJ2-1
TGTGCCAGTAGTATGGGACAGGCCTACAATGAGCAGTTCTTC
CASSMGQAYNEQFF
>TRBV6-5|TRBD1|.|TRBJ1-5
TGTGCCAGCAGGAACAGGGGGCCGGGGATGCCCCAGCATTTT
CASRNRGPGMPQHF